These T cell receptor beta chains were read from a single sample in a study of T-cell reconstitution after alpha-beta-depleted transplantation in children. In TCRdb, the PCR reads were re-called with MiXCR into one record per CDR3 protein. The sample has 700,000 or so distinct CDR3 sequences, around 13% seen once. This sample comprised PBMCs, obtained before TCRalphabeta/CD19-depleted stem cell transplant. These receptors were obtained from a girl aged 2 to 9 with congenital amegakaryocytic thrombocytopenia, due to receive a stem cell transplant. Both conserved end residues are part of each CDR3. A D gene is named only where the DNA matches it firmly. Some rows mark clone size as missing; the rest say once, few, many or name a class of expanded clone.

13,.,TRBJ2-5,.,TRBV11-3,TGTGCCAGCAGCTTAGAAGGGCCCGAGACCCAGTACTTC,CASSLEGPETQYF
17,.,TRBJ2-3,.,TRBV7-2,TGTGCCAGCAGCACTTACAAGTCCCCTAGTTCAACAGATACGCAGTATTTT,CASSTYKSPSSTDTQYF
17,.,TRBJ1-4,many,TRBV5-5,TGTGCCAGCAGCCTCTTGGTGTCAGGACAGTCTAATGAAAAACTGTTTTTT,CASSLLVSGQSNEKLFF
14,.,TRBJ2-5,.,TRBV25-1,TGTGCCAGCACCCCGAGGGAGGTTGTGGAGACCCAGTACTTC,CASTPREVVETQYF
15,.,TRBJ2-1,.,TRBV5-1,TGCGCCAGCAGCTTGGCCGGGGCTAGTCGGAATGAGCAGTTCTTC,CASSLAGASRNEQFF
12,TRBD2,TRBJ2-1,many,TRBV20-1,TGCAGCGCTCTAGCGGGATGGGCTGAGCAGTTCTTC,CSALAGWAEQFF
13,.,TRBJ2-4,many,TRBV12-3/TRBV12-4,TGTGCCAGCAGACCAGGGGTCAAAAACATTCAGTACTTC,CASRPGVKNIQYF
15,TRBD1,TRBJ2-7,many,TRBV29-1,TGCAGCGTTGAAGGGACCAGGGACAGCTCCTACGAGCAGTACTTC,CSVEGTRDSSYEQYF
14,.,TRBJ2-7,few,TRBV18,TGTGCCAGCTCACCACAGGGTGAACCAAACGAGCAGTACTTC,CASSPQGEPNEQYF
14,TRBD2,TRBJ2-1,.,TRBV5-1,TGCGCCAGCAGCTGGGGGACTAGCTTAAATGAGCAGTTCTTC,CASSWGTSLNEQFF
15,TRBD2,TRBJ2-7,many,TRBV20-1,TGCAGTGCTAGAGTCGGGTCTAGCGGGAGGGACGAGCAGTACTTC,CSARVGSSGRDEQYF
15,TRBD2,TRBJ2-7,many,TRBV20-1,TGCAGTGCTAGAGATGGGACTAGCGGGAGGGCTGAGCAGTACTTC,CSARDGTSGRAEQYF
12,.,TRBJ1-5,many,TRBV20-1,TGCAGTGCTAGACCAGCGAATCAGCCCCAGCATTTT,CSARPANQPQHF
14,TRBD1,TRBJ2-3,many,TRBV5-1,TGCGCCAGCGGACAGGGTGGCTACACAGATACGCAGTATTTT,CASGQGGYTDTQYF
16,.,TRBJ1-1,few,TRBV5-1,TGCGCCAGCAGCCGTACAGGGCACCTCGAGGACACTGAAGCTTTCTTT,CASSRTGHLEDTEAFF
13,TRBD2,TRBJ2-1,many,TRBV2,TGTGCCAGCAGTGAAGCAACGGGGGGAGAGCAGTTCTTC,CASSEATGGEQFF
18,TRBD2,TRBJ2-1,.,TRBV11-1,TGTGCCAGCAGCTTTGTTGGGTTGGGACTAGCGGGAGCTGGGGAGCAGTTCTTC,CASSFVGLGLAGAGEQFF
15,.,TRBJ1-2,.,TRBV7-8,TGTGCCAGCAGGGGCCGTGGGACTTTTAACTATGGCTACACCTTC,CASRGRGTFNYGYTF
14,.,TRBJ2-7,.,TRBV6-2/TRBV6-3,TGTGCCAGCAGTTACTCGATTAAGCCCTACGAGCAGTACTTC,CASSYSIKPYEQYF
13,.,TRBJ2-7,.,TRBV29-1,TGCAGCGGGACGGGGGGACAGACTTACGAGCAGTACTTC,CSGTGGQTYEQYF
13,.,TRBJ2-3,many,TRBV20-1,TGCAGTGCTAGAATTCAGTCCGCAGATACGCAGTATTTT,CSARIQSADTQYF
14,TRBD1,TRBJ1-1,few,TRBV5-1,TGCGCCAGCAGCTTCCAGGGGGCGGCCACTGAAGCTTTCTTT,CASSFQGAATEAFF
15,.,TRBJ1-1,many,TRBV5-1,TGCGCCAGCAGCTTGGCGACGGGCCGGAACACTGAAGCTTTCTTT,CASSLATGRNTEAFF
10,.,TRBJ2-5,many,TRBV20-1,TGCAGTGCTAGAGGGGAGACCCAGTACTTC,CSARGETQYF
19,.,TRBJ2-1,few,TRBV5-1,TGCGCCAGCAGCTCCGGGTTGCGACAGGTTTTGACCCAATATGATGAGCAGTTCTTC,CASSSGLRQVLTQYDEQFF
13,.,TRBJ2-2,.,TRBV10-1,TGCGCCACCGGGACTGCGAACACCGGGGAGCTGTTTTTT,CATGTANTGELFF
15,.,TRBJ2-7,many,TRBV27,TGTGCCAGCAGTTTCGTAAGGGGTAAAGCCTACGAGCAGTACTTC,CASSFVRGKAYEQYF
15,TRBD2,TRBJ2-7,.,TRBV19,TGTGCCAGTAGTATATCTAGCGGGAACTCCTACGAGCAGTACTTC,CASSISSGNSYEQYF
12,.,TRBJ2-7,many,TRBV7-9,TGTGCCAGCAGCTTGGAGGCCTACGAGCAGTACTTC,CASSLEAYEQYF
14,.,TRBJ2-7,.,TRBV5-1,TGCGCCAGCAGCTTCATCGGGACAACCTACGAGCAGTACTTC,CASSFIGTTYEQYF
18,.,TRBJ1-5,many,TRBV7-6,TGTGCCAGCAGCTTAGTTCCCCAAGGACTGAGTAGCAATCAGCCCCAGCATTTT,CASSLVPQGLSSNQPQHF
13,.,TRBJ2-5,few,TRBV12-3/TRBV12-4,TGTGCCAGCAGACCGACAGACCAAGAGACCCAGTACTTC,CASRPTDQETQYF
16,TRBD2,TRBJ2-1,few,TRBV4-1,TGCGCCAGCAGCGGCGCTACGACTAGCGGGGACAATGAGCAGTTCTTC,CASSGATTSGDNEQFF
15,TRBD2,TRBJ2-5,many,TRBV10-1,TGCGCCAGCAGTGCCGGGACTAGGAGCCAAGAGACCCAGTACTTC,CASSAGTRSQETQYF
15,.,TRBJ1-5,many,TRBV20-1,TGCAGTGCTTCAGGACAGTTCGATAGCAATCAGCCCCAGCATTTT,CSASGQFDSNQPQHF
14,.,TRBJ1-5,few,TRBV27,TGTGCCAGCAGTTTATCGTATACGCGTCAGCCCCAGCATTTT,CASSLSYTRQPQHF
17,TRBD2,TRBJ2-2,.,TRBV20-1,TGCAGTGCTAGGGACCTTCTTAGCGGGGCGAACACCGGGGAGCTGTTTTTT,CSARDLLSGANTGELFF
17,TRBD2,TRBJ2-2,.,TRBV7-6,TGTGCCAGCAGCTCAACGAGCGGGAGAGGAAGTACCGGGGAGCTGTTTTTT,CASSSTSGRGSTGELFF
12,.,TRBJ2-7,.,TRBV20-1,TGCAGTGCTGACCCTATCTCCTACGAGCAGTACTTC,CSADPISYEQYF
21,TRBD2,TRBJ2-1,.,TRBV9,TGTGCCAGCAGCGTAGCTCCCACTAGCGGTCCACTCCAACACGACTTCAATGAGCAGTTCTTC,CASSVAPTSGPLQHDFNEQFF
15,.,TRBJ1-2,many,TRBV20-1,TGCAGTGCTAGAGATCGTCAGGGCGTCGACTATGGCTACACCTTC,CSARDRQGVDYGYTF
14,.,TRBJ1-2,many,TRBV5-1,TGCGCCAGCAGCTTGATCCCAGGGGACTATGGCTACACCTTC,CASSLIPGDYGYTF
14,.,TRBJ1-5,.,TRBV28,TGTGCCAGCGCGAGGGGGTATAGCAATCAGCCCCAGCATTTT,CASARGYSNQPQHF